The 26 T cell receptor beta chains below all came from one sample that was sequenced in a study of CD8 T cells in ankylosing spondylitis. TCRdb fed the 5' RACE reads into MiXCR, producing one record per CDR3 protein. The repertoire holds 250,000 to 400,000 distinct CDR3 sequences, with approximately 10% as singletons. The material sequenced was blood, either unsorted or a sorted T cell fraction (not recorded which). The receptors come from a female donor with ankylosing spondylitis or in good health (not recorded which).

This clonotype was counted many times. The CDR3 protein is CASGNTGELFF. The CDR3 DNA sequence: TGTGCCAGCGGAAACACCGGGGAGCTGTTTTTT. This chain uses TRBV7-6 with TRBJ2-2; D remains unclear. The CDR3 has 11 amino acids. V lost 8 bases and J lost 2, with 3 bases in between. The germline V gene has CDR1 SGHVS and CDR2 FNYEAQ.

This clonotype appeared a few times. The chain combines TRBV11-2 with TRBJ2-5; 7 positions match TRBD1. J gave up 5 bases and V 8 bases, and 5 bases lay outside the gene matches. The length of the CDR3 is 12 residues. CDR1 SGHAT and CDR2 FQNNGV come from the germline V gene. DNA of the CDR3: TGTGCCAGCGAAGGGGGCACGGAGACCCAGTACTTC. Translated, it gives CASEGGTETQYF.

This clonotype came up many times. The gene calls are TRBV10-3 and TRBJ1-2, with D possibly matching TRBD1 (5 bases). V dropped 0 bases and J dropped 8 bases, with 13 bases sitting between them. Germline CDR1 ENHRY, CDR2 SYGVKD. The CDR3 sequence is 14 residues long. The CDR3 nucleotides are TGTGCCATCAGTGAGTCCGGGGGTGTAGGGGGCTACACCTTC. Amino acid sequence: CAISESGGVGGYTF.

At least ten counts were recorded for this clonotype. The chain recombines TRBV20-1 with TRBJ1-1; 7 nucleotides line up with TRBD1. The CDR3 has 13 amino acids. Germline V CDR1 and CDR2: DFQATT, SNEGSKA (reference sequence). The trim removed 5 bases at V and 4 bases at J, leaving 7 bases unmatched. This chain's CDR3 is CSAETGSPTEAFF. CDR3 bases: TGCAGTGCTGAGACAGGGTCTCCCACTGAAGCTTTCTTT.

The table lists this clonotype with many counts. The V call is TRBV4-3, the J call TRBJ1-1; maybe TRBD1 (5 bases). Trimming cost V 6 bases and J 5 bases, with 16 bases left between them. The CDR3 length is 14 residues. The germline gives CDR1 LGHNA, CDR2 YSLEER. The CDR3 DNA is TGCGCCAGCAGGGCGGGACTTTGGGAAACTGAAGCTTTCTTT. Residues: CASRAGLWETEAFF.

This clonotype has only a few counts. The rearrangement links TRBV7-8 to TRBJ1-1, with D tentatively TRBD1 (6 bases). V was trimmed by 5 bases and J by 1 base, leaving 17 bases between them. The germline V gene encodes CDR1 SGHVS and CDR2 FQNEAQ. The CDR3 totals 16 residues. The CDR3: CASSLTWGARNTEAFF. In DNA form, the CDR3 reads TGTGCCAGCAGCCTGACATGGGGGGCTCGGAACACTGAAGCTTTCTTT.

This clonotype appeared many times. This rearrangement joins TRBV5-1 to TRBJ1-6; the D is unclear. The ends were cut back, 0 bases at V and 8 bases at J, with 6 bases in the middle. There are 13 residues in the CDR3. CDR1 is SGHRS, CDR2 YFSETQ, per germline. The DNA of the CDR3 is TGCGCCAGCAGCTTGGGAAGGGATTCACCCCTCCACTTT. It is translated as CASSLGRDSPLHF.

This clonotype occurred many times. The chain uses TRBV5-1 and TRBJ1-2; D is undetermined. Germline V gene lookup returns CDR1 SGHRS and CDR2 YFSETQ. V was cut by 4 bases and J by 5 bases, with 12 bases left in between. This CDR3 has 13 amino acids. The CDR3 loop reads CASSIEAAYGYTF. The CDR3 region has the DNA TGCGCCAGCAGCATAGAAGCGGCGTATGGCTACACCTTC.

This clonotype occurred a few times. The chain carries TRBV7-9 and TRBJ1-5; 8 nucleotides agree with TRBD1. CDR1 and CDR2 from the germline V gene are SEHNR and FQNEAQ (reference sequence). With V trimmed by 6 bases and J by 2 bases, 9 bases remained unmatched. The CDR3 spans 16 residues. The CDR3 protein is CASSYGQGGGNQPQHF. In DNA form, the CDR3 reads TGTGCCAGCAGTTACGGACAGGGAGGCGGCAATCAGCCCCAGCATTTT.

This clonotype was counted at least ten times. The CDR3: CASSLDRGEGGELFF. Here the CDR3 DNA reads TGTGCCAGCAGTTTGGACAGGGGTGAGGGCGGGGAGCTGTTTTTT. This chain links TRBV12-3 or TRBV12-4 with TRBJ2-2, with 9 positions matching TRBD1. The V segment lost 3 bases and the J segment 7 bases; nucleotides outside the gene matches: 6. This CDR3 region has 15 residues.

This CDR3 is CASTIAGGYEQYF. In DNA form, the CDR3 reads TGTGCCAGCACTATAGCGGGAGGCTACGAGCAGTACTTC. The J gene is TRBJ2-7, the V gene TRBV6-1, with 10 bases matching TRBD2. Trimming took 7 bases from V and 3 from J; bases not matched to a gene: 3. Germline V gene data show CDR1 as MNHNS and CDR2 as SASEGT. The CDR3 has 13 residues.

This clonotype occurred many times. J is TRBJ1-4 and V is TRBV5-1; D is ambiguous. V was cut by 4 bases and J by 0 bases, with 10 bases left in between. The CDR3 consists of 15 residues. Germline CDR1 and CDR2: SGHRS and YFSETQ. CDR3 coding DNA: TGCGCCAGCAGCCTCGGGGTATCAACTAATGAAAAACTGTTTTTT. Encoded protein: CASSLGVSTNEKLFF.

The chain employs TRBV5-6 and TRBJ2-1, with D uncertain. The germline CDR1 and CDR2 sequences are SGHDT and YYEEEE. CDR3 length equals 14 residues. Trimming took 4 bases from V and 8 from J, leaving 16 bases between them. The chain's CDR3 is CASSPGRPSHEQFF. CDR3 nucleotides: TGTGCCAGCAGCCCAGGACGCCCCTCCCATGAGCAGTTCTTC. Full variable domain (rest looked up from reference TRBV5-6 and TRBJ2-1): DAGVTQSPTHLIKTRGQQVTLRCSPKSGHDTVSWYQQALGQGPQFIFQYYEEEERQRGNFPDRFSGHQFPNYSSELNVNALLLGDSALYLCASSPGRPSHEQFFGPGTRLTVL.

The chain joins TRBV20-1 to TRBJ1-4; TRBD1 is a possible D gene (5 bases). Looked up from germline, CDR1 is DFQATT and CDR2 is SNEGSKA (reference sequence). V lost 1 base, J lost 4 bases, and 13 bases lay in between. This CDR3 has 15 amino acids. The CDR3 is CSARVTQGNNEKLFF. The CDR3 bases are TGCAGTGCTAGAGTCACTCAGGGAAATAATGAAAAACTGTTTTTT.

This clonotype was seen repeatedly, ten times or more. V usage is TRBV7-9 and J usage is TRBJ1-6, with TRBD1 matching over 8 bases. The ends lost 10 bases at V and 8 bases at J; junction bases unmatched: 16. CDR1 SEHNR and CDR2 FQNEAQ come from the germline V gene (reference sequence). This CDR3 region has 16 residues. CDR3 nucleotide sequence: TGTGCCATCCAGATAGGACAGGGAAGATTGGATTCACCCCTCCACTTT. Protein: CAIQIGQGRLDSPLHF.

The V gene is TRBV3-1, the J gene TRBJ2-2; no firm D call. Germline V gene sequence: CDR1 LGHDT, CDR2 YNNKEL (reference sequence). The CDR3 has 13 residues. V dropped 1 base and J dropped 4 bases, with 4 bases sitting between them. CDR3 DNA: TGTGCCAGCAGCCAAGTGGTCACCGGGGAGCTGTTTTTT. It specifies CASSQVVTGELFF.

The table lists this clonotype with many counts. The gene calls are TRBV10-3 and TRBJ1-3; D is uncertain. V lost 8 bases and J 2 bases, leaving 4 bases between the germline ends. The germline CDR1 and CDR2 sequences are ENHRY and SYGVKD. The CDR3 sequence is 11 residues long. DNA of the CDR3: TGTGCCATCTCAACTGGAAACACCATATATTTT. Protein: CAISTGNTIYF.

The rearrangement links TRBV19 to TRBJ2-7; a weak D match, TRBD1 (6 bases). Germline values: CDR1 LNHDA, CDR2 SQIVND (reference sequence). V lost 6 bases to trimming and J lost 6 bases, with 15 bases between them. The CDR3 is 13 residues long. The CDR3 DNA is TGTGCCAGTAGCGACAGGCCCCCGGGCGAGCAGTACTTC. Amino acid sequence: CASSDRPPGEQYF.

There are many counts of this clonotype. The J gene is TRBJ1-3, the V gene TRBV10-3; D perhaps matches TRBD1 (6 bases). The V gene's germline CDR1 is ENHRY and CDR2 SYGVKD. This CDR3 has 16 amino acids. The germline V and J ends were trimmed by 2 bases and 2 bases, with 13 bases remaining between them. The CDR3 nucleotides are TGTGCCATCAGTGAGGACCGGACAGCTACTGGAAACACCATATATTTT. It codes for CAISEDRTATGNTIYF.

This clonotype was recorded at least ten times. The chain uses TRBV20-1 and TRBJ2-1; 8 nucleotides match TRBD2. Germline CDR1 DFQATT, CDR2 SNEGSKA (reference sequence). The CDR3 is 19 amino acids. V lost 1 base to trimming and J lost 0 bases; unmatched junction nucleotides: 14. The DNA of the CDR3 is TGCAGTGCTAGAGTCCCGGGAGGGCTAGCGCGAAGCTCCTACAATGAGCAGTTCTTC. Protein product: CSARVPGGLARSSYNEQFF.

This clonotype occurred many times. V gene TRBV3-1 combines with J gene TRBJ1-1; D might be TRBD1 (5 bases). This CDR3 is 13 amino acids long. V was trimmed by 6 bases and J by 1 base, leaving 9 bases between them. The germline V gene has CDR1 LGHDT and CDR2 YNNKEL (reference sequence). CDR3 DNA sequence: TGTGCCAGCAGACCTACAGGGAACACTGAAGCTTTCTTT. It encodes CASRPTGNTEAFF.

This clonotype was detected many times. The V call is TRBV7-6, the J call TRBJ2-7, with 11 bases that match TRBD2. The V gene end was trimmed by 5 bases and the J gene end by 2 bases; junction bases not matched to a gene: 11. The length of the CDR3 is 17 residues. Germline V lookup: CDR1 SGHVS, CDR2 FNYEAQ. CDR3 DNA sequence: TGTGCCAGCAGCCTAGGGACCCGACTAGCGGGGACCTACGAGCAGTACTTC. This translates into CASSLGTRLAGTYEQYF. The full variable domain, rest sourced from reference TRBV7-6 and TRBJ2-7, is GAGVSQSPRYKVTKRGQDVALRCDPISGHVSLYWYRQALGQGPEFLTYFNYEAQQDKSGLPNDRFSAERPEGSISTLTIQRTEQRDSAMYRCASSLGTRLAGTYEQYFGPGTRLTVT.

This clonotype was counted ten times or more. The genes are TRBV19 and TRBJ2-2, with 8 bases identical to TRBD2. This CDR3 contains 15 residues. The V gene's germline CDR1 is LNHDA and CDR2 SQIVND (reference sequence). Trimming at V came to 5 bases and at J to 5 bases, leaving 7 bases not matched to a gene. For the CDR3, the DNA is TGTGCCAGTAGTTCCGGGACTAGAGGGACCGGGGAGCTGTTTTTT. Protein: CASSSGTRGTGELFF. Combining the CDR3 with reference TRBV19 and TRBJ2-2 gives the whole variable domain DGGITQSPKYLFRKEGQNVTLSCEQNLNHDAMYWYRQDPGQGLRLIYYSQIVNDFQKGDIAEGYSVSREKKESFPLTVTSAQKNPTAFYLCASSSGTRGTGELFFGEGSRLTVL.

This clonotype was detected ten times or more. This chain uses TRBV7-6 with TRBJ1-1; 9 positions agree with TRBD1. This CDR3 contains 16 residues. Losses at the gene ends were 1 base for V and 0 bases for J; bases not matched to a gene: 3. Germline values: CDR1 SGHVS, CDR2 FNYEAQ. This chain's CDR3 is CASSLGTGGLNTEAFF. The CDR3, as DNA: TGTGCCAGCAGCTTAGGTACAGGGGGCCTGAACACTGAAGCTTTCTTT.

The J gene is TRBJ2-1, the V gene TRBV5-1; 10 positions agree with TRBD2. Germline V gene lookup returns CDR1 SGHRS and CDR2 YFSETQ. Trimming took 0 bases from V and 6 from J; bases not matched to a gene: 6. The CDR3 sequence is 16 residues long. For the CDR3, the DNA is TGCGCCAGCAGCTTGGAACTAGCGGGGACACGCAATGAGCAGTTCTTC. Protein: CASSLELAGTRNEQFF. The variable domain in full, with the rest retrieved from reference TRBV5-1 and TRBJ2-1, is KAGVTQTPRYLIKTRGQQVTLSCSPISGHRSVSWYQQTPGQGLQFLFEYFSETQRNKGNFPGRFSGRQFSNSRSEMNVSTLELGDSALYLCASSLELAGTRNEQFFGPGTRLTVL.

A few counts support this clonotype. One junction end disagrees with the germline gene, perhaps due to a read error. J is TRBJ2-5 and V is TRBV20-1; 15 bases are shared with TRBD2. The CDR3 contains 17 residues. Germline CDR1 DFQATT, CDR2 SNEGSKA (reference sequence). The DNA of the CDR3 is TGCTGTGCTCTCCCCGGGACTAGCGGGAGGAATAAAGAGCCCCAGTACTTC. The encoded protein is CCALPGTSGRNKEPQYF.